The T cell receptor (beta chain) described here comes from a study of human T cells and chemical hapten exposure. A single count supports this clonotype. Germline V lookup: CDR1 SGHTA, CDR2 FQGNSA. The CDR3 is made up of 15 amino acids. V shed 11 bases and J shed 7 bases, with 26 bases lying between them. TCRdb redid the calling of the RACE reads with MiXCR, one entry per CDR3 protein. The sample includes around 380,000 distinct CDR3 sequences, around 5% of them seen just once. Documented time point: patch test 1, 2 weeks after DPC sensitization. Treatment defined: therapeutic diphenylcyclopropenone sensitization with weekly scalp DPC. Participating donors were patients with alopecia, aged 18 to 70 years, considered appropriate candidates for DPC. Total RNA was isolated from whole blood that had not been fractionated.

This receptor was obtained from a woman in her fifties or sixties with alopecia areata. Some clones in this sample may be carry-over from other donors' samples. This specimen consisted of whole blood, obtained in connection with sensitization to the hapten diphenylcyclopropenone (DPC). The V call is TRBV7-2, the J call TRBJ1-2, with D tentatively TRBD1 (6 bases). The CDR3 loop reads CAVPPGGPRGSGYTF. CDR3 nucleotide sequence: TGTGCCGTCCCACCGGGGGGCCCGAGGGGCTCTGGCTACACCTTC.